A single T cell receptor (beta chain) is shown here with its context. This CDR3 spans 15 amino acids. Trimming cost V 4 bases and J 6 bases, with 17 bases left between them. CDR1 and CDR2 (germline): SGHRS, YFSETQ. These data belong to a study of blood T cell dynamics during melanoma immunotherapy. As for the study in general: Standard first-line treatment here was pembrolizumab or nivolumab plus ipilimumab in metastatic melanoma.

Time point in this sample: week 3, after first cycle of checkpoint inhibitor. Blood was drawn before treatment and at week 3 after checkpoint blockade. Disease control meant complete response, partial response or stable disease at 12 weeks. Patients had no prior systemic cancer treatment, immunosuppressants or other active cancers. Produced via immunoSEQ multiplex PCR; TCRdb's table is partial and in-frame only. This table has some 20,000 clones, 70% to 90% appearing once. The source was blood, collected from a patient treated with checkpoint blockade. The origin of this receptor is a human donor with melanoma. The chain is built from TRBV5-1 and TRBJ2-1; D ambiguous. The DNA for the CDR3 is TGCGCCAGCAGCCCTCCAGTCGAGCAGACCAATGAGCAGTTCTTC. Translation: CASSPPVEQTNEQFF.